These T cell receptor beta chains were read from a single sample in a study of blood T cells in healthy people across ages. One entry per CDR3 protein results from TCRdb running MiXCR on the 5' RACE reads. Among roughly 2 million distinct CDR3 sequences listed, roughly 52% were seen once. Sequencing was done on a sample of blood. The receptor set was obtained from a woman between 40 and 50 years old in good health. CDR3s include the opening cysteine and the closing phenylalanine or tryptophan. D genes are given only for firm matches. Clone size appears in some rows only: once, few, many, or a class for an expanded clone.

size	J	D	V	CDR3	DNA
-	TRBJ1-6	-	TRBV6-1	CASSLNALGIGSPLHF	TGTGCCAGCAGTCTAAACGCTTTGGGGATAGGCTCACCCCTCCACTTT
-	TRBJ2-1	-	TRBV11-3	CASSLRGGVNEQFF	TGTGCCAGCAGCTTACGAGGGGGGGTGAATGAGCAGTTCTTC
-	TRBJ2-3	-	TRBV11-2	CASRKRSVEATTDTQYF	TGTGCCAGCCGCAAAAGAAGTGTAGAGGCAACCACAGATACGCAGTATTTT
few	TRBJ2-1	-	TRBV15	CATSRDLGGSYNEQFF	TGTGCCACCAGCAGAGATTTAGGGGGATCTTACAATGAGCAGTTCTTC
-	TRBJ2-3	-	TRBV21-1	CASSKKVQGRRNTQYF	TGTGCCAGCAGCAAAAAGGTACAGGGACGTCGAAATACGCAGTATTTT
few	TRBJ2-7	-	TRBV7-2	CASSFDVTRGNYEQYF	TGTGCCAGCAGCTTCGACGTTACTCGGGGTAATTACGAGCAGTACTTC
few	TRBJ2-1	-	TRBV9	CASTLGPSANNEQFF	TGTGCCAGCACCCTGGGGCCTAGCGCAAACAATGAGCAGTTCTTC
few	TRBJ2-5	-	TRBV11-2	CASSLRRDLSWTQYF	TGTGCCAGCAGCTTACGCCGGGACTTGAGTTGGACCCAGTACTTC
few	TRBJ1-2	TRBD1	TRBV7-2	CASSGRTGPFYGYTF	TGTGCCAGCAGCGGACGGACAGGGCCTTTCTATGGCTACACCTTC
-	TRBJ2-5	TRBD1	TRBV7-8	CASSLGQGGRGTQYF	TGTGCCAGCAGCTTGGGACAGGGAGGTCGAGGGACCCAGTACTTC
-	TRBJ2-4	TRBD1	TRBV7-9	CASSPQDRGLAKNIQYF	TGTGCCAGCAGCCCTCAGGACAGGGGACTAGCCAAAAACATTCAGTACTTC
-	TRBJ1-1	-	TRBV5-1	CASSSGWGANTEAFF	TGCGCCAGCAGCTCAGGATGGGGGGCTAACACTGAAGCTTTCTTT
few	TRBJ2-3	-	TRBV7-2	CATEPGGAAADTQYF	TGTGCCACAGAGCCTGGGGGGGCGGCAGCAGATACGCAGTATTTT
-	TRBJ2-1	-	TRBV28	CASSSLEGDYNEQFF	TGTGCCAGCAGTTCTTTAGAGGGAGACTACAATGAGCAGTTCTTC
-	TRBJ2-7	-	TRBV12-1	CASSFWASGYEQYF	TGTGCCAGCAGCTTTTGGGCTAGCGGATACGAGCAGTACTTC
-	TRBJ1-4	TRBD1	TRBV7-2	CASSFGQGRTNEKLFF	TGTGCCAGCAGCTTCGGACAGGGGCGAACTAATGAAAAACTGTTTTTT
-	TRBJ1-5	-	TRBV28	CASSDSSGTFSNQPQHF	TGTGCCAGCAGTGACTCTTCCGGGACATTTAGCAATCAGCCCCAGCATTTT
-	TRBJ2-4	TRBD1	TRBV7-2	CASSTITHPGQGAKNIQYF	TGTGCCAGCAGCACTATTACTCATCCGGGACAGGGGGCCAAAAACATTCAGTACTTC
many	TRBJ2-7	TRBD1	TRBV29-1	CSVEGTGATEQYF	TGCAGCGTTGAGGGGACAGGGGCGACCGAGCAGTACTTC
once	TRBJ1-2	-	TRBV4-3	CASSPGGKESDYTF	TGCGCCAGCAGCCCCGGAGGGAAAGAGTCTGACTACACCTTC
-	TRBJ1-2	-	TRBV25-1	CASRGDPPYGYTF	TGTGCCAGCAGAGGAGATCCACCTTATGGCTACACCTTC
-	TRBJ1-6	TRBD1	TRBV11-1	CASSRQGTGVNSPLHF	TGTGCCAGCAGCCGACAGGGAACGGGTGTTAATTCACCCCTCCACTTT
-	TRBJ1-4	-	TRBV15	CATSRLSRSPTNEKLFF	TGTGCCACCAGCAGACTATCAAGGTCCCCAACTAATGAAAAACTGTTTTTT
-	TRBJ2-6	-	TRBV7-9	CASSLIVGRSGANVLTF	TGTGCCAGCAGCTTAATCGTGGGCAGATCTGGGGCCAACGTCCTGACTTTC
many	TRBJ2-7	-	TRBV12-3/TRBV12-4	CASSRDGTYEQYF	TGTGCCAGCAGTCGGGACGGAACCTACGAGCAGTACTTC
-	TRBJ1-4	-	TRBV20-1	CSAKRGGGWEKLFF	TGCAGTGCTAAACGCGGGGGCGGGTGGGAAAAACTGTTTTTT
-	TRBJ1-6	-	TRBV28	CASSFGAQNSPLHF	TGTGCCAGCAGTTTCGGAGCGCAGAATTCACCCCTCCACTTT
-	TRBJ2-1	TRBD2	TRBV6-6	CASNLLSGGAHNEQFF	TGTGCCAGCAATCTACTAAGCGGGGGGGCTCACAATGAGCAGTTCTTC
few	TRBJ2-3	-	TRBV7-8	CASSFESHPISTDTQYF	TGTGCCAGCAGCTTCGAGAGCCATCCGATAAGCACAGATACGCAGTATTTT
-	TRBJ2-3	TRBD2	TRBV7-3	CASSLASGFSDTQYF	TGTGCCAGCAGCTTGGCTAGCGGGTTCTCAGATACGCAGTATTTT
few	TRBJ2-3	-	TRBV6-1	CASSEAEVTADTQYF	TGTGCCAGCAGTGAAGCCGAGGTGACCGCAGATACGCAGTATTTT
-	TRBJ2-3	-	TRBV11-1	CASGLGREFGTDTQYF	TGTGCCAGCGGCTTAGGCAGGGAATTCGGCACAGATACGCAGTATTTT
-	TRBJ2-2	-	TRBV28	CASSLILQGRTGELFF	TGTGCCAGCAGTTTAATCCTCCAGGGCCGCACCGGGGAGCTGTTTTTT
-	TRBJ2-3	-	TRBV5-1	CASSPGEFTDTQYF	TGCGCCAGCAGCCCCGGTGAATTCACAGATACGCAGTATTTT
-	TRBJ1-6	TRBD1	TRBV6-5	CASSAGQGVSPLHF	TGTGCCAGCAGTGCCGGACAGGGGGTTTCACCCCTCCACTTT
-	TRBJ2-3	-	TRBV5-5	CASALGGRPDTQYF	TGTGCCAGCGCTCTAGGAGGTAGACCGGATACGCAGTATTTT
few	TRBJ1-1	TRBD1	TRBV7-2	CASSFRQGARGNTEAFF	TGTGCCAGCAGCTTCAGACAGGGGGCGCGAGGGAACACTGAAGCTTTCTTT
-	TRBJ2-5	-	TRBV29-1	CSVEHGSETQYF	TGCAGCGTTGAACACGGGAGCGAGACCCAGTACTTC
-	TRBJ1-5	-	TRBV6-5	CASSPITGFSNQPQHF	TGTGCCAGCAGTCCAATAACAGGGTTTAGCAATCAGCCCCAGCATTTT
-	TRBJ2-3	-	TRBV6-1	CATDTQYF	TGTGCGACAGATACGCAGTATTTT
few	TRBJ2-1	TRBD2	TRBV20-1	CSARQTSGPNNEQFF	TGCAGTGCTCGCCAGACTAGCGGGCCTAACAATGAGCAGTTCTTC
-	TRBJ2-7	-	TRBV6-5	CASRLRVAYEQYF	TGTGCCAGCAGGCTCAGGGTGGCCTACGAGCAGTACTTC
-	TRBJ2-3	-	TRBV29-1	CSVDRSSGFTDTQYF	TGCAGCGTCGATCGTTCGTCGGGTTTCACAGATACGCAGTATTTT
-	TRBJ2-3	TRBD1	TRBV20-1	CSARVDRDQYF	TGCAGTGCTAGAGTGGACAGGGATCAGTATTTT
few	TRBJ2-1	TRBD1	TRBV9	CASSRKGQGIYNEQFF	TGTGCCAGCAGCAGAAAGGGACAGGGGATATACAATGAGCAGTTCTTC